This TCR beta chain was captured in a study of shared clonotypes between healthy human individuals (dated by TCRdb to 2018 to 2020). General notes on the study: Three men and a couple of women, aged 18 to 49 years, made up the cohort. Per donor, three plates each were used for CD4 naive and CD4 memory, two for CD8 naive, and one for CD8 memory. The study deeply sequenced blood TCR repertoires of several healthy adults to estimate repertoire size and the extent of clonotype sharing between individuals. To increase sequencing depth and limit assay-specific biases, TCR repertoire library preparation and sequencing were carried out by different laboratories using diverse techniques. Each donor's leukapheresis produced roughly between about 0.85 and 10 billion PBMCs. General findings and caveats noted by the study authors: The genetic and exposure-history diversity represented was limited by the small number of donors. Naive subsets generally had larger estimated clonotype richness than memory subsets did. Incomplete sequencing was indicated by rarefaction of sorted-subset datasets, despite the large sequencing depth. Across a handful of donors, about 5% of naive CD4, approximately 3.6% of naive CD8, around 2.1% of memory CD4, and about 0.4% of memory CD8 clonotypes were shared. Pairwise subsampling led to the expectation that sequencing depth would affect the degree of clonotype sharing among donors. Sampling was restricted to blood, and TCR repertoires in tissues likely differ from the TCR repertoires found in blood. Higher generation probabilities were observed for clonotypes shared by all four sorted-subset donors than for non-shared clonotypes.

On this clone: Its binding antigen is unknown. The record has no base qualities; no much larger clone is one base away.

In the germline V gene (reference sequence), CDR1 corresponds to LNHNV and CDR2 to YYDKDF. The CDR3 runs 14 amino acids, cysteine and phenylalanine included. Only the CDR3 portion is preserved as DNA: 42 bases, with reading frame beginning at the first base. The junction carries 17 bases between V and J, which are trimmed by 4 bases and 7 bases respectively. The donors were healthy, HIV-negative adults who had no recently reported acute infections or vaccinations. Every donor was a Caucasian adult residing in Nashville, Tennessee, USA. CD4+ T cells were enriched through magnetic negative selection, after which naive cells were positively selected on CD45RA and the remaining negative fraction served as the memory subset. Blood was collected by leukapheresis, and PBMCs were isolated by Ficoll-Histopaque density gradient centrifugation and then cryopreserved in liquid nitrogen vapor phase. Analytical flow cytometry was used to check the purity and quantity of every magnetically sorted T cell population. From each sorted fraction, genomic DNA was isolated and quantified by UV absorbance on a Nanodrop 2000c.

Using the deep immunoSEQ assay, TCR CDR3 regions were amplified from genomic DNA by multiplex PCR. For each cell subset, the extracted genomic DNA was distributed evenly across all wells of several immunoSEQ 96-well plates, and each plate served as one replicate. Each replicate PCR for sorted subsets received roughly 0.2 ug genomic DNA, equal to tens of thousands of T cell genomes. The purified libraries were quantified using a Qubit 3.0 fluorometer, sized with a Bioanalyzer 2100, and then quantified again using the KAPA Library Quantification kit. Every immunoSEQ 96-well plate was sequenced on a separate single-read 150-cycle Illumina NextSeq 550 flow cell. Per the original workflow: Because the immunoSEQ output held only junctional sequences and lacked quality scores, the filtering could not match the filtering applied to full-length reads. Sequences were annotated with PyIR, a Python wrapper for IgBLAST v1.9, and V/J genes and CDR3 were assigned using IMGT germline references. Reads with weak V/J assignments (E-value above 1e-6), missing CDR3, stop codons, out-of-frame junctions, or ambiguous translated residues were removed. V3J clonotypes were defined as sequences sharing an identical inferred V gene, J gene, and CDR3 amino acid sequence. Percentage overlap between repertoires was calculated by dividing the number of shared unique clonotypes by the size of the smaller repertoire. Three approaches were used to assess repertoire richness: RTK rarefaction, the Chao1 estimator, and Recon v2.1 estimates of unobserved clonotypes. For all TCRbeta clonotypes obtained by the gDNA method from several donors, generation probabilities were computed with OLGA. The clones in this table, taken by TCRdb from immuneACCESS, are in-frame only. Not every clone is retained; where verified, under half of the shortfall comes from an unresolved V gene, and the cause of the rest is unknown. V, J and clone size are taken as reported in that table, and D and trimming were inferred from the DNA itself. The sample records fewer than 3 million clones, just under 95% of which are singletons. The top ten clonotypes cover around 0.4% of the sample.

Specimen: naive CD4+ T cells from PBMCs. In the paper's terms, the cell subset or site label means: CD45RA+ positively selected. The receptor comes from a man aged 18 to 30 in good health. Some clones in this sample may be carry-over from other donors' samples. The chain is made from TRBV15 and TRBJ2-7; a tentative D call is TRBD1 (7 bases match). The DNA is as follows: TGTGCCACCAGCATCCTCAGCCAGGGGGGAGAGCAGTACTTC. It encodes CATSILSQGGEQYF.